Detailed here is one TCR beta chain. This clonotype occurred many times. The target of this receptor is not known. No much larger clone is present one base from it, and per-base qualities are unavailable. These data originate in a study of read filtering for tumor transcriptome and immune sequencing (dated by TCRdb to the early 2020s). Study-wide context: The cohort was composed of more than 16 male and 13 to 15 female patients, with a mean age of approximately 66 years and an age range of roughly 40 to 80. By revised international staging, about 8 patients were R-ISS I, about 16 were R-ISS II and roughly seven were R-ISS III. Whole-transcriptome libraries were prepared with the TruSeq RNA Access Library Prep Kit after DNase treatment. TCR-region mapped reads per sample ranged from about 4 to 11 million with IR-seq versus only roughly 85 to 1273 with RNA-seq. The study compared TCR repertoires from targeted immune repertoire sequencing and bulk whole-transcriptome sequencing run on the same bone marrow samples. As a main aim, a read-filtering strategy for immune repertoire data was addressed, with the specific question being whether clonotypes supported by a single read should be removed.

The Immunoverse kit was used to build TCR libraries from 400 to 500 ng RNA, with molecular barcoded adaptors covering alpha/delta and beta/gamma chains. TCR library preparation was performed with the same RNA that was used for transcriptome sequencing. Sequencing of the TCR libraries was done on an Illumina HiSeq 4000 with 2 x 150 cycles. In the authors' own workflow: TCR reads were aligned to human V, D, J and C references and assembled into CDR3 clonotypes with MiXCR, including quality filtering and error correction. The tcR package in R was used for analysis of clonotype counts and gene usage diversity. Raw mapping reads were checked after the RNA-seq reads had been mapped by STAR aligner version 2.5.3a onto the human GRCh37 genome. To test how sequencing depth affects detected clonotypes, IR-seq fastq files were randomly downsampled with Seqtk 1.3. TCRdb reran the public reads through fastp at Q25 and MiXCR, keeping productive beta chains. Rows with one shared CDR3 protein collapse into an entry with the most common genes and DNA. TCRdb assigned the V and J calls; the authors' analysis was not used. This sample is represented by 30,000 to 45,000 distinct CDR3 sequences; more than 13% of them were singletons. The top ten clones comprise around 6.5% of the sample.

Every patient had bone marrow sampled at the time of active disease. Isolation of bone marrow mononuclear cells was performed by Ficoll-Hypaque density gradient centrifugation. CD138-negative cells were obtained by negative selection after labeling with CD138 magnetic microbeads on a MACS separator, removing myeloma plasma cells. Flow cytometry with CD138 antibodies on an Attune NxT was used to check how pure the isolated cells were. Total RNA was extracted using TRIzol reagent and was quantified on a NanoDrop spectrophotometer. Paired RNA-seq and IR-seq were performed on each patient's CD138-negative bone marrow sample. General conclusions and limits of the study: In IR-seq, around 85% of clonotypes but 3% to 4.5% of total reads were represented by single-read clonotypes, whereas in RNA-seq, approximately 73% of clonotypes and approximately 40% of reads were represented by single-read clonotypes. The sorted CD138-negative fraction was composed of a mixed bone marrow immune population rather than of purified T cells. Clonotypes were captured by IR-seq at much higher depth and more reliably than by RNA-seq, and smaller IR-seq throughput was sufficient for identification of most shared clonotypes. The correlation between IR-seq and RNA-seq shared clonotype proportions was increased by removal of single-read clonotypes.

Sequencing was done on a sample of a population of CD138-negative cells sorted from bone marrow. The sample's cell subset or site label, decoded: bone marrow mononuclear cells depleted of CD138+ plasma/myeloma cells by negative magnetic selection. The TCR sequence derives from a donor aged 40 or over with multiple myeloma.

The DNA is TGTGCCAGCAGTTACGGGGAGACCCAGTACTTC. This gives the protein CASSYGETQYF. The sequence is built from TRBV6-5 and TRBJ2-5, with the D gene not confidently named. From the cysteine through the phenylalanine, the CDR3 covers 11 amino acids. Only the CDR3 DNA stays, 33 bases, in frame from base 1. Looking up the germline V gene yields CDR1 MNHEY and CDR2 SVGAGI. Relative to germline, V is 2 bases shorter and J is 5 bases shorter, with 3 bases between their ends.